The clone carrying this T cell receptor beta chain was detected ten times or more. Its specificity is unknown. This entry is derived from a study of T cells in Graves' hyperthyroidism and ophthalmopathy. Whole-study findings and limits: Classification by a 13 V-J model distinguished ophthalmopathy from stable hyperthyroidism.

Under 3 months was the duration of disease in ophthalmopathy patients, who also had a Clinical Activity Score of at least 3 and a NOSPECS grade of at least 4. The source of the PBMCs was 9.5 to 10 ml of fresh peripheral blood. This CDR3 region has 14 residues. Germline CDR1 MNHEY, CDR2 SMNVEV (reference sequence). After removal of 10 bases from V and 4 bases from J, the junction contained 10 bases not matched to a gene. TCR beta CDR3 region amplification was performed from RNA transcripts. HTBI primers were the set used in a first-round RT-PCR of the TCR CDR3. Each CDR3 protein gets one entry after TCRdb re-called the multiplex PCR reads with MiXCR. The data hold some 570,000 distinct CDR3 sequences, with 14% observed a single time.

The chain is built from TRBV27 and TRBJ2-3, with TRBD2 matching over 8 bases. This TCR was sampled from a woman between 18 and 29 years old with Graves' ophthalmopathy. Sample: blood. Here the CDR3 DNA reads TGTGCCACCAAAGAGCGGGAGTGGGCAGATACGCAGTATTTT. Encoded protein: CATKEREWADTQYF.